This TCR beta chain is from a study of vaccination and CD4 T cells after COVID-19. In the study overall: Six males and four females, two of them Hispanic, were enrolled as convalescents.

Treatment: approximately nine-day PBMC culture with coronavirus spike peptide pools or control peptides (ViraFEST assay). Whole-study results and caveats: Convalescent patients' median share of reactive clones seen only post-vaccination was approximately 85%.

Turning to this clonotype: Its antigen is unidentified.

Germline assignment: CDR1 MGHDK and CDR2 SYGVNS. CDR3 length: 14 amino acids. V lost 3 bases to trimming and J lost 4 bases; unmatched junction nucleotides: 2. CD4+ T cells that had been cultured provided DNA sequenced with the Oncomine TCR Beta short-read assay. TCRdb passed the PCR reads through MiXCR, listing each CDR3 protein once. The table shows over 8,500 distinct CDR3 sequences, with 55% to 60% occurring only once. The chain uses TRBV25-1 and TRBJ1-2; 10 nucleotides align to TRBD1. The origin of this receptor is a human donor who had recovered from COVID-19. Specimen: CD4+ T cells from blood, cultured in vitro. CDR3 sequence (DNA): TGTGCCAGCAGTGAGGGACAGGGGACCTATGGCTACACCTTC. Translated: CASSEGQGTYGYTF.